This TCR beta chain was captured in a study of cytomegalovirus exposure and HLA in healthy donors (dated by TCRdb to 2017 to 2019). Regarding the research as a whole: An earlier analysis of roughly 610 of the donors reported about 300 Gb of sequence data and 117 million unique TCR beta sequences obtained from about 200 million T cells. An early release covering 550 to 700 HLA-typed donors comprised about 290 gigabases of sequencing data and tens of millions of unique TCR sequences. Among the roughly 430 genotyped donors, about 85% belonged to the genetic ancestry cluster associated with self-reported Caucasian donors. The study aimed to test whether signatures of past pathogen exposure could be identified by cataloging public T cell receptors. The study profiled the T cell repertoires of some 610 subjects by immunosequencing and related them to cytomegalovirus serostatus. Along with the 666-subject first cohort, a separate validation cohort of 120 different subjects was used. High-throughput TCR immunosequencing, statistical association of individual TCRs with disease status, and machine learning were combined to predict cytomegalovirus infection status. A later analysis re-analyzed previously published TCR beta repertoires from 660 or so donors and added high-resolution HLA genotyping to study TCR occurrence patterns. The later analysis used no new phenotypic data to find candidate immune exposures, relying instead on TCR beta sequences and their occurrence across donors. To decide whether each TCR beta V gene segment behaved as functional or pseudogenic, an earlier analysis of 587 of the donors relied on high-throughput TCR beta sequencing. Donor age, sex, ethnicity and CMV serostatus were compiled alongside the repertoire data. A later genetic analysis used genome-wide SNP genotypes for 398 of the 666 donors, treating that subset as a discovery cohort. Every discovery cohort repertoire had been produced on one sequencing platform. Both class I and class II loci were covered by HLA typing, at four-digit resolution. Typing coverage differed by locus: A, B, C, DRB1 and DQB1 were typed in about 629-640 donors, DQA1 in about 500, DPA1 in around 600, and DPB1 in 400 to 490. Because of strong linkage in the cohort, five DR-DQ haplotypes were treated as single units for association and clustering. On average, around 240,000 unique TCR beta nucleotide sequences were sequenced per donor among 398 genotyped donors of the cohort, with 15% to 20% of those sequences being non-productive. What the work shows at the level of the full study, not this receptor alone: According to the authors, the approach could potentially be generalized to other disease states and immunological phenotypes. An earlier analysis of approximately 570 of the donors showed that most TCR beta V segments appeared in productive rearrangements either about 90% or about 30% of the time, which broadly matched IMGT annotations. Most CMV-associated TCR beta chains appeared to be HLA-restricted in a later analysis, and the HLA associations seemed to be driven largely by CMV exposure. Some IMGT-functional V segments, including TRBV6-2 and TRBV6-3, could not be told apart with the 87-base-pair reads, so those segments were excluded. For the cohort, immune exposure information was limited to CMV serostatus. In vitro tests confirmed that a few of the cytomegalovirus-associated TCR beta chains recognize cytomegalovirus antigens. At a false discovery rate of 0.05, a later analysis linked some 17,000 TCR beta sequences to specific HLA alleles. A group of highly shared sequence variants was considered likely to be a technical artifact of the sequencing pipeline. The classifier was reported to diagnose cytomegalovirus status with high specificity and sensitivity in both the original and validation cohorts. Presence/absence analyses assumed roughly uniform sequencing depth across donors, an assumption that may not hold. Because some donors lacked HLA typing at each locus, the association tests relied only on the typed subset. The cohort was sequenced for TCR beta chains only, and without alpha or paired-chain data the features that could be detected were limited. An association between a missense DCLRE1C variant and V-gene and J-gene trimming of TCR beta chains was found in a later genetic analysis and replicated in an independent cohort. Correlated functional status among segregating V segments might reflect linkage disequilibrium, but an unknown experimental factor could not be ruled out. In a later analysis, HLA-associated TCR beta chains were found to be more clonally expanded and to have lower generation probabilities than equally common non-associated chains. A later genetic analysis reported fewer N-insertions in productive TCRs among donors in an Asian-associated ancestry cluster than the approximately 670-donor mean. Most TCR sequences were observed very rarely across donors, whereas some public TCRs were present in many individuals. When HLA alleles, especially DR and DQ, strongly co-occurred, TCR associations were difficult to assign to individual alleles. In a later analysis, several top co-occurrence clusters were reported to appear linked to parvovirus B19, influenza, CMV and Epstein-Barr virus. A further reported finding was that TCR beta sequences accurately predicted the HLA-A and HLA-B alleles for most subjects in the first cohort. A total of 150 to 200 TCR beta chains were listed by the study as associated with cytomegalovirus. The earlier analysis of fewer than 750 of the donors excluded seventeen rarely observed V segments, including chromosome 9 orphons, because counts were too low. In a later analysis, the rate of TCR association differed among HLA loci, with DRB1 alleles having the most associated TCRs and HLA-C alleles having the fewest.

Receptor libraries were prepared by the immunoSEQ multiplex PCR assay. A mixture of 60 forward primers for TCR Vbeta segments and 13 reverse primers for TCR Jbeta segments was used in the multiplex PCR. The CDR3 region of rearranged TCR beta genes was amplified from genomic DNA with a multiplex PCR assay. The amplified TCR beta libraries were sequenced on the Illumina HiSeq System as 87-base-pair reads. The paper's processing steps were these. A later analysis counted about 82 million unique TCR beta chains across the 550 to 800 repertoires, and around 9.9 million of these chains were shared by at least two donors. Raw reads were error-corrected and collapsed into unique sequences with a nearest-neighbor algorithm that merged closely related sequences to remove PCR and sequencing errors. To assign V, D and J gene segments, CDR3 sequences were aligned to IMGT reference sequences. For a sequence to be retained, a match of at least six nucleotides was required to both a V gene segment and a J gene segment. A rearrangement counted as productive if the CDR3 had no stop codons and remained in frame with V and J, and every other rearrangement counted as non-productive. CDR3 was defined by IMGT convention, running from the second conserved V-encoded cysteine to the conserved J-encoded phenylalanine. In an earlier analysis of roughly 580 of the donors, sequences lacking an unambiguous match to a single V gene segment were excluded. In an earlier analysis of approximately 560 of the donors, a V segment was called functional when productive rearrangements were above 56.7%, and segregating when the standard deviation between donors exceeded 5%. A statistical classification framework was developed to diagnose cytomegalovirus status using the catalog of TCR beta chain sequences. A later analysis assigned V and J genes by comparing TCR nucleotide sequences with IMGT/GENE-DB human TR gene sequences. In a later analysis, CDR3 sequences and most-parsimonious VDJ recombination scenarios were assigned using the TCRdist pipeline. In a later analysis, every TCR beta chain was defined by the combination of its CDR3 amino acid sequence and its V-gene family, and reads without a unique V-gene family were dropped. As a way to deal with suspected cross-contamination and a sequencing artifact, a later analysis dropped approximately 570 nucleotide sequences that were highly shared and had low generation probability. In a later analysis, a clonal expansion index was calculated for each public chain from normalized within-repertoire ranks of inferred template counts. Generation probabilities in a later analysis came from a VDJ recombination model fitted to out-of-frame rearrangements, and those results were checked against IGoR. Hypergeometric tests were used in a later analysis to score TCR-TCR, TCR-HLA and TCR-CMV co-occurrence, with a repertoire-size bias correction applied to the TCR pairs. In a later analysis, false discovery rates were estimated by permuting HLA or CMV assignments 20 times. In a later analysis, co-occurring TCRs were grouped with DBSCAN, and TCRdist sequence similarity was added when clustering was performed within HLA-allele-positive subsets. Co-occurrence clustering excluded repertoires with fewer than 30,000 or more than 120,000 public chains, plus five with anomalous nucleotide sharing. This is the immuneACCESS table as TCRdb keeps it, with only in-frame sequences that have V and J called. A part of the clones is gone; compared with another copy, unresolved V genes explain less than half, and the rest is unexplained. Clone size and V and J calls were adopted from that table, with D and trimming inferred from the DNA. This sample holds 150,000 to 200,000 clones; 73% were observed only once. The ten top clones hold approximately 1.8% of the sample.

The cohort comprised 670 or so healthy bone marrow donors. At the time of sampling, all cohort members were nominally healthy, though unrecorded immune exposures were likely present. The donor tested CMV seronegative and was one of the 352 seronegative cohort members. Every donor gave a peripheral blood sample, and the peripheral blood mononuclear cells from that sample were used for TCR beta sequencing. The Qiagen DNeasy Blood Extraction Kit was used to extract genomic DNA from the blood cell samples. The CDR1 and CDR2 encoded by the germline V gene are SGHTA and FQGNSA. The junction carries 14 bases between V and J, which are trimmed by 3 bases and 2 bases respectively. Reading from cysteine to phenylalanine, the CDR3 counts 15 amino acids. Of the read, only the CDR3 DNA is kept; its 45 bases are in frame from base 1. This clone was picked up one time. There is no known antigen for this receptor. No much larger clone exists at a distance of one base, and base qualities are not known.

The V and J segments used are TRBV7-2 and TRBJ2-7; the D gene is perhaps TRBD1, on 6 matching bases. This TCR was recovered from a woman aged 25 to 39 in good health and CMV-seronegative. Specimen: PBMCs. In nucleotides, the sequence is TGTGCCAGCAGCTTCCAGGGGATGCGGGCCTACGAGCAGTACTTC. This sequence encodes CASSFQGMRAYEQYF.